The 15 T cell receptor beta chains below were found in one sample sequenced in a study of T-cell reconstitution after alpha-beta-depleted transplantation in children. Molecular barcoding with unique molecular identifiers was used for the TCRbeta library. Using its own MiXCR run on the PCR reads, TCRdb lists one record per CDR3 protein. The table includes around 200,000 distinct CDR3 sequences, approximately 17% detected once. The sequencing here drew on PBMCs, mostly from graft donor cells, taken 360 days after TCRalphabeta/CD19-depleted stem cell transplant. The source is a male patient between 2 and 15 years old who had a stem cell transplant for acute lymphoblastic leukemia, so the T cells may come from the graft donor.

V is TRBV20-1 and J is TRBJ1-5; D is ambiguous. Trimming removed 5 bases from V and 3 bases from J, with 11 bases in between. Germline CDR1 reads DFQATT; CDR2 reads SNEGSKA (reference sequence). The CDR3 is made up of 13 amino acids. The DNA for the CDR3 is TGCAGTGCTGGCCGGGAGGACAATCAGCCCCAGCATTTT. Its translation is CSAGREDNQPQHF.

This clonotype was picked up many times. V usage is TRBV12-3 or TRBV12-4 and J usage is TRBJ2-6; D is ambiguous. This CDR3 is 15 amino acids long. The ends were cut back, 3 bases at V and 0 bases at J, with 6 bases in the middle. The CDR3 sequence is CASSFSASGANVLTF. The CDR3 DNA reads TGTGCCAGCAGTTTTAGTGCCTCTGGGGCCAACGTCCTGACTTTC.

The chain combines TRBV5-6 with TRBJ2-3; no reliable D call. Germline lookup yields CDR1 SGHDT and CDR2 YYEEEE. Trimming shortened V by 2 bases and J by 6 bases, and 7 bases separated the two germline ends. The CDR3 totals 12 residues. CDR3 sequence reads: CASSFDWDTQYF. Written as DNA, the CDR3 is TGTGCCAGCAGCTTTGACTGGGATACGCAGTATTTT.

The V gene is TRBV7-2, the J gene TRBJ2-7, with TRBD2 identical over 10 bases. The ends lost 1 base at V and 4 bases at J; junction bases unmatched: 4. The CDR3 has 15 amino acids. Per germline, CDR1 SGHTA and CDR2 FQGNSA. The CDR3 coding sequence is TGTGCCAGCAGCTTAGATACTAGCGGGATGTACGAGCAGTACTTC. Protein product: CASSLDTSGMYEQYF.

This clonotype was counted a few times. The rearrangement uses TRBV5-1 and TRBJ1-5; D is ambiguous. With 0 bases removed from V and 5 bases from J, the gap between germline ends came to 6 bases. CDR3 length equals 13 residues. Germline assignment: CDR1 SGHRS and CDR2 YFSETQ. The CDR3 coding sequence is TGCGCCAGCAGCTTGGGCTGGGATCAGCCCCAGCATTTT. Protein sequence: CASSLGWDQPQHF.

This clonotype occurred a few times. The V gene is TRBV7-8, the J gene TRBJ1-1; D unclear. V lost 3 bases to trimming and J lost 3 bases, with 8 bases between them. CDR3 length: 13 amino acids. Germline V gives CDR1 SGHVS, CDR2 FQNEAQ. The CDR3 is CASSLVGYTEAFF. The CDR3 coding sequence is TGTGCCAGCAGCTTGGTCGGCTACACTGAAGCTTTCTTT.

This clonotype has more than one count but fewer than ten. The chain couples TRBV20-1 to TRBJ1-6, with a possible D match to TRBD1 (5 bases). V was clipped by 4 bases and J by 6 bases, with 7 bases between them. This CDR3 contains 12 residues. Looked up from germline, CDR1 is DFQATT and CDR2 is SNEGSKA (reference sequence). The CDR3 bases are TGCAGTGCTACGGGGCGTAATTCACCCCTCCACTTT. It translates to CSATGRNSPLHF.

This chain joins TRBV7-2 and TRBJ1-1, with D hard to call. Germline V lookup: CDR1 SGHTA, CDR2 FQGNSA. Trimming took 5 bases from V and 8 from J, leaving 15 bases between them. The CDR3 loop spans 13 amino acids. The CDR3 nucleotides are TGTGCCAGCAGCACCCCCTCTCTTCCCGAAGCTTTCTTT. Translated: CASSTPSLPEAFF.

This clonotype was seen only a few times. The V and J genes are TRBV18 and TRBJ2-5; D not certain. V lost 3 bases to trimming and J lost 5 bases, with 13 bases between them. Germline V gene sequence: CDR1 KGHSH, CDR2 LQKENI. The CDR3 contains 14 residues. CDR3 protein: CASSPNNMPETQYF. In DNA, the CDR3 is TGTGCCAGCTCACCCAATAATATGCCGGAGACCCAGTACTTC.

V and J are TRBV5-5 and TRBJ1-6; 8 nucleotides match TRBD1. V shed 0 bases and J 0 bases; nucleotides not matched to a gene: 5. The CDR3 has 18 amino acids. The germline gives CDR1 SGHKS, CDR2 YYEKEE (reference sequence). The CDR3 bases are TGTGCCAGCAGCTTGGGTGGACAGGGTAGCTCCTATAATTCACCCCTCCACTTT. It codes for CASSLGGQGSSYNSPLHF. The full variable domain, rest sourced from reference TRBV5-5 and TRBJ1-6, is DAGVTQSPTHLIKTRGQQVTLRCSPISGHKSVSWYQQVLGQGPQFIFQYYEKEERGRGNFPDRFSARQFPNYSSELNVNALLLGDSALYLCASSLGGQGSSYNSPLHFGNGTRLTVT.

This clonotype was seen many times. The gene calls are TRBV9 and TRBJ2-3, with 8 bases matching TRBD1. In germline, CDR1 is SGDLS, CDR2 YYNGEE. V shed 4 bases, J shed 0 bases, and the junction held 4 bases outside the gene matches. The CDR3 spans 15 residues. CDR3 protein: CASSSRQGSTDTQYF. The CDR3, as DNA: TGTGCCAGCAGCTCGAGACAGGGGAGCACAGATACGCAGTATTTT.

The J gene is TRBJ2-5, the V gene TRBV5-1; TRBD2 agrees at 12 bases. CDR3 length: 15 residues. Germline CDR1 reads SGHRS; CDR2 reads YFSETQ. J gave up 5 bases and V 0 bases, and 2 bases lay outside the gene matches. CDR3 nucleotide sequence: TGCGCCAGCAGCTTGGGACTAGCGGGGGTTGAGACCCAGTACTTC. This translates into CASSLGLAGVETQYF.

This clonotype has at least ten counts. The gene calls are TRBV28 and TRBJ2-7; unclear D gene. The V gene lost 1 base and the J gene lost 2 bases, with 6 bases spanning the gap. Germline CDR1 is MDHEN and CDR2 is SYDVKM. This CDR3 region has 13 residues. In nucleotides, the CDR3 is TGTGCCAGCAGTTTATTAGTCACCTACGAGCAGTACTTC. It yields the protein CASSLLVTYEQYF.

This clonotype has a handful of counts. This rearrangement joins TRBV11-2 to TRBJ2-5; D may be TRBD2 (7 bases). CDR1 and CDR2 from the germline V gene are SGHAT and FQNNGV. V lost 2 bases, J lost 7 bases, and 20 bases lay in between. This CDR3 comprises 16 residues. The CDR3 region has the DNA TGTGCCAGCAGCTTACTAAAAGGGGGGGCGGATCGGACCCAGTACTTC. Protein: CASSLLKGGADRTQYF.

The chain joins TRBV30 to TRBJ2-1; 13 positions match TRBD2. The CDR3 consists of 14 residues. J gave up 10 bases and V 4 bases, and 7 bases lay outside the gene matches. The germline V gene encodes CDR1 GTSNPN and CDR2 SVGIG (reference sequence). The CDR3 DNA reads TGTGCCTGGACCGGACTAGCGGGAGAGTGGGAGCAGTTCTTC. Amino acids: CAWTGLAGEWEQFF.